The rows below give T cell receptor beta chains drawn from one sample of a study of blood T cell repertoires in COVID-19. TCRdb keeps only in-frame clones here, not all; method: immunoSEQ multiplex PCR. The data show more than 90,000 clones, over 80% seen once. The sample consisted of peripheral blood. Every receptor here comes from a woman in her 70s with acute or convalescent COVID-19. CDR3s include the opening cysteine and the closing phenylalanine or tryptophan. D genes are given only for firm matches. The size entry is marked missing in some rows and otherwise reads once, few, many or a size class.

TRBV7-6,once,TRBJ2-3,TRBD2,TGTGCCAGCAGCTTAGGACTAGCGGGAATCACAGATACGCAGTATTTT,CASSLGLAGITDTQYF
TRBV5-1,-,TRBJ2-3,-,TGCGCCAGCAGCTTGGAGGGGATGACAGATACGCAGTATTTT,CASSLEGMTDTQYF
TRBV30,-,TRBJ1-1,-,TGTGCCTGGAGTTTGTGGGGCACCACTGAAGCTTTCTTT,CAWSLWGTTEAFF
TRBV20-1,once,TRBJ2-3,-,TGCAGTGCTAGTTCCAGGGAAGATACGCAGTATTTT,CSASSREDTQYF
TRBV10-2,-,TRBJ2-2,-,TGCGCCAGCAGGGGGGCGGAAGCCACCGGGGAGCTGTTTTTT,CASRGAEATGELFF
TRBV27,-,TRBJ1-4,-,TGTGCCAGCAGTCTTGGAACAGGGAGGGGTGAAAAACTGTTTTTT,CASSLGTGRGEKLFF
TRBV11-2,few,TRBJ2-2,TRBD1,TGTGCCAGCACCCGACAGGGGGGCGGGGAGCTGTTTTTT,CASTRQGGGELFF
TRBV5-8,-,TRBJ2-3,-,TGTGCCAGCAGCCTCCGCGGGGGCGACCGTGGTACGCAGTATTTT,CASSLRGGDRGTQYF
TRBV7-8,-,TRBJ2-3,TRBD2,TGTGCCAGCAGCTTAGTTTTTCTAGCGGGGGCCCACACAGATACGCAGTATTTT,CASSLVFLAGAHTDTQYF
TRBV15,-,TRBJ1-4,-,TGTGCCACCAGCAGAGATAAAAAACTGGTTTTT,CATSRDKKLVF
TRBV27,-,TRBJ1-4,TRBD1,TGTGCCAGCAGTTTGGGACAGGGGGCCAATAATGAAAAACTGTTTTTT,CASSLGQGANNEKLFF
TRBV7-8,-,TRBJ2-1,-,TGTGCCAGCAGCCCCGCTCTAGCGTACAATGAGCAGTTCTTC,CASSPALAYNEQFF
TRBV5-6,-,TRBJ2-7,-,TGTGCCAGCAGCTTTATCGGTCGGAAGGGGTCCTACGAGCAGTACTTC,CASSFIGRKGSYEQYF
TRBV7-8,few,TRBJ2-1,TRBD1,TGTGCCAGCAGCCCCCGGGACAGGGGGCGGAATGAGCAGTTCTTC,CASSPRDRGRNEQFF
TRBV13,-,TRBJ2-7,TRBD1,TGTGCCAGCAGCGCAGCACAGGGGTATCGCGAGCAGTACTTC,CASSAAQGYREQYF
TRBV6-6,-,TRBJ1-2,TRBD1,TGTGCCAGCGAAAAGGGACAGGGGAACTATGGCTACACCTTC,CASEKGQGNYGYTF
TRBV5-1,few,TRBJ1-5,TRBD1,TGCGCCAGCAGCTTGGAGGGACAGCCTAGCAATCAGCCCCAGCATTTT,CASSLEGQPSNQPQHF
TRBV28,few,TRBJ1-2,-,TGTGCCAGCAGTTTGCCCATCGGGGGGGCGTTTGGCTACACCTTC,CASSLPIGGAFGYTF
TRBV5-1,-,TRBJ2-7,-,TGCGCCAGCAGCCGCGCCCCGAGCTCCTACGAGCAGTACTTC,CASSRAPSSYEQYF
TRBV5-1,-,TRBJ2-3,-,TGCGCCAGCAGATCAAACGGTGTATACCTCACAGATACGCAGTATTTT,CASRSNGVYLTDTQYF
TRBV6-6,-,TRBJ2-3,-,TGTGCCAGCAGTTACCCGACAGGTCCAAGCACAGATACGCAGTATTTT,CASSYPTGPSTDTQYF
TRBV19,-,TRBJ2-6,-,TGTGCCAGTAGTTCGCGTAGCTCTGGGGCCAACGTCCTGACTTTC,CASSSRSSGANVLTF
TRBV19,-,TRBJ1-1,-,TGTGCCAGTAGTATAGGCGGGGTTGCGAACACTGAAGCTTTCTTT,CASSIGGVANTEAFF
TRBV7-2,few,TRBJ1-1,-,TGTGCCAGCAGCTTCGACTGGAGCGGAACTGAAGCTTTCTTT,CASSFDWSGTEAFF
TRBV13,-,TRBJ2-3,-,TGTGCCAGCAGCTACCTGACTGGAACAGATACGCAGTATTTT,CASSYLTGTDTQYF
TRBV9,once,TRBJ2-1,-,TGTGCCAGCAGCCCGAAGAGGGCGAACAATGAGCAGTTCTTC,CASSPKRANNEQFF
TRBV7-2,-,TRBJ2-5,TRBD2,TGTGCCAGCAGCCCGACTAGCGGGGGAGGCGAGACCCAGTACTTC,CASSPTSGGGETQYF
TRBV14,-,TRBJ1-6,TRBD1,TGTGCCAGCAGCTGGGACAGAAATAATTCACCCCTCCACTTT,CASSWDRNNSPLHF
TRBV20-1,-,TRBJ2-7,-,TGCAGTGCTAGACAGGACTACGAGCAGTACTTC,CSARQDYEQYF
TRBV27,-,TRBJ2-1,-,TGTGCCAGCAGTTTATCGTACGGGGAGAAGCAGTTCTTC,CASSLSYGEKQFF
TRBV5-5,-,TRBJ2-7,-,TGTGCCAGCAGCTTGACACAGGACTACGGGGAGCAGTACTTC,CASSLTQDYGEQYF
TRBV3-1/TRBV3-2,-,TRBJ1-5,-,TGTGCCAGCAGCCAAGAGAGGAATCAGCCCCAGCATTTT,CASSQERNQPQHF
TRBV5-6,-,TRBJ2-2,TRBD2,TGTGCCAGCCGGTGGGGGGGACCTTACGCGAACACCGGGGAGCTGTTTTTT,CASRWGGPYANTGELFF
TRBV19,-,TRBJ2-5,TRBD2,TGTGCCAGTAGCATACCGGGAGGAGAGACCCAGTACTTC,CASSIPGGETQYF
TRBV11-3,few,TRBJ2-5,TRBD1,TGTGCCAGCAGCAAGGGACAGCGAGAGACCCAGTACTTC,CASSKGQRETQYF
TRBV7-2,few,TRBJ2-7,TRBD2,TGTGCCAGCAGCTTAGTTGGGACTAGTGTCCACGAGCAGTACTTC,CASSLVGTSVHEQYF
TRBV3-1/TRBV3-2,-,TRBJ1-1,-,TGTGCCAGCAGCCAAGAACTGGACTCTCGGGCTTTCTTT,CASSQELDSRAFF
TRBV2,-,TRBJ1-4,-,TGTGCCAGCACCTTCCCTGGAGGGGTAGAAGAAAAACTGTTTTTT,CASTFPGGVEEKLFF
TRBV20-1,-,TRBJ1-2,TRBD1,TGCAGTGCTAGTACCGGACAGGGGTTCTATGGCTACACCTTC,CSASTGQGFYGYTF
TRBV6-1,-,TRBJ2-1,-,TGTGCCAGCAGTGAAAGCAGGATCACCTACAATGAGCAGTTCTTC,CASSESRITYNEQFF
TRBV7-9,-,TRBJ2-7,-,TGTGCCAGCAGCTCTTTGACAGGATTATCCTACGAGCAGTACTTC,CASSSLTGLSYEQYF
TRBV6-4,-,TRBJ2-7,-,TGTGCCAGCAGTGCCCCCGGGACTCGGTACGAGCAGTACTTC,CASSAPGTRYEQYF
TRBV7-2,-,TRBJ2-1,-,TGTGCCAGCAGCTCTAGTGCCGACCAGCAGTTCTTC,CASSSSADQQFF
TRBV5-1,-,TRBJ1-5,-,TGCGCCAGCAGCTTGGCGGCGGGTAGCAATCAGCCCCAGCATTTT,CASSLAAGSNQPQHF
TRBV9,-,TRBJ1-1,-,TGTGCCAGCAGCGTAGATTCGATGAGGAACACTGAAGCTTTCTTT,CASSVDSMRNTEAFF
TRBV27,-,TRBJ1-1,-,TGTGCCAGCACCGCCTCCGGCGGGAACACTGAAGCTTTCTTT,CASTASGGNTEAFF
TRBV2,-,TRBJ1-5,TRBD1,TGTGCCAGCAGTGCATCAGGGGGCGCTTATCAGCCCCAGCATTTT,CASSASGGAYQPQHF
TRBV19,-,TRBJ2-5,TRBD1,TGTGCCAGTAGTATGGACAGGGCGGTATCAGAGACCCAGTACTTC,CASSMDRAVSETQYF
TRBV3-1/TRBV3-2,-,TRBJ2-7,TRBD1,TGTGCCAGCAGCCAGGGACAGAAAATATACGAGCAGTACTTC,CASSQGQKIYEQYF
TRBV28,-,TRBJ1-3,TRBD1,TGTGCCAGCAGTTATCTTGGCAGGGGGTTCTCTGGAAACACCATATATTTT,CASSYLGRGFSGNTIYF
TRBV3-1/TRBV3-2,once,TRBJ2-7,-,TGTGCCAGCAGCCAAGGGCCCTACGAGCAGTACTTC,CASSQGPYEQYF
TRBV6-5,-,TRBJ2-7,TRBD1,TGTGCCAGCAACCCCGGGACAGATGGCGAGCAGTACTTC,CASNPGTDGEQYF